This TCR beta chain was profiled in a study of cytomegalovirus exposure and HLA in healthy donors. Comment on this clone: Its antigen remains unknown.

PCR was performed using 60 Vbeta and 13 Jbeta primers. In the original workflow: Roughly 10 million shared chains were among approximately 87 million unique TCR beta chains counted in a later analysis. The repertoire was sequenced with immunoSEQ multiplex PCR; TCRdb's copy has only in-frame clones and lacks some. The V and J calls and clone size were taken over from that table, and D and trimming were inferred from the DNA. The table lists 130,000 to 150,000 clones, over 60% of them singletons. The ends were cut back, 0 bases at V and 2 bases at J, with 11 bases in the middle. Germline values: CDR1 WNHNN, CDR2 SYGVQD (reference sequence). The CDR3 totals 16 residues. Points from the study as a whole: An assumption of roughly uniform sequencing depth across donors underlay the presence/absence analyses. In a later analysis, the majority of CMV-associated beta chains seemingly showed HLA restriction. Excluded were some V segments that proved indistinguishable, including TRBV6-2 and TRBV6-3.

The chain combines TRBV10-1 with TRBJ2-1; D remains unclear. The receptor was derived from a woman aged 35 to 49 in good health and CMV-seronegative. Material for sequencing was PBMCs. The CDR3 loop is CASSESRRAPYNEQFF. The CDR3, as DNA: TGCGCCAGCAGTGAGTCAAGGAGAGCCCCCTACAATGAGCAGTTCTTC.